The rows below give T cell receptor beta chains drawn from one sample of a study of blood T cell repertoires in COVID-19. Assay: immunoSEQ multiplex PCR; the TCRdb copy retains only in-frame clones and omits some. Of some 74,000 clones listed, nearly 80% are singletons. The sample comprised peripheral blood. The receptors come from a human donor in a cohort sampled during active COVID-19. The CDR3 runs from the conserved cysteine through the conserved F or W. The D gene is left open where the match is weak. Clone sizes are given selectively: once, few, many, or a class where the clone is expanded.

J gene,D gene,clone size,V gene,CDR3 DNA,CDR3 protein
TRBJ2-7,.,few,TRBV7-3,TGTGCCAGCAGCTTAAGTCCAGGGTTCGAGCAGTACTTC,CASSLSPGFEQYF
TRBJ2-5,.,.,TRBV20-1,TGCAGTGCTAGTCCGGGGGGCGTGAAGACCCAGTACTTC,CSASPGGVKTQYF
TRBJ2-1,.,few,TRBV6-5,TGTGCCAGCAGACGGGAAAATGAGCAGTTCTTC,CASRRENEQFF
TRBJ1-1,.,.,TRBV5-6,TGTGCCAGCAGCTGGAGGGGCGGGGAAGCTTTCTTT,CASSWRGGEAFF
TRBJ1-1,.,once,TRBV12-3/TRBV12-4,TGTGCCAGCAGTTTGGGGGGGCCTACTGAAGCTTTCTTT,CASSLGGPTEAFF
TRBJ2-7,.,.,TRBV3-1/TRBV3-2,TGTGCCAGCAGCCAAGATAGCCCGGTGAGCGAGCAGTACTTC,CASSQDSPVSEQYF
TRBJ2-2,TRBD1,.,TRBV5-8,TGTGCCAGCAGCACCGGGACAGTCGCGAACACCGGGGAGCTGTTTTTT,CASSTGTVANTGELFF
TRBJ1-5,.,.,TRBV19,TGTGCCAGTATGGTCGAGGGCAATCAGCCCCAGCATTTT,CASMVEGNQPQHF
TRBJ1-1,.,.,TRBV5-4,TGTGCCAGCAGCTTGGCCTTACAGAACACTGAAGCTTTCTTT,CASSLALQNTEAFF
TRBJ1-1,TRBD1,.,TRBV7-2,TGTGCCAGCAGCTTGGGGTCGACAGGGGGCCTACTAGCTTTCTTT,CASSLGSTGGLLAFF
TRBJ2-7,.,.,TRBV6-6,TGTGCCAGCAGTGACGCCCGACTAGGATCCTACGAGCAGTACTTC,CASSDARLGSYEQYF
TRBJ2-1,.,few,TRBV7-2,TGTGCCAGCAGCTTAGGACAAAAAGGAAATGAGCAGTTCTTC,CASSLGQKGNEQFF
TRBJ2-1,TRBD2,.,TRBV5-1,TGCGCCAGCAGCTTTGAAGGACTAGCGGCGTACAATGAGCAGTTCTTC,CASSFEGLAAYNEQFF
TRBJ2-6,.,few,TRBV6-5,TGTGCCAGCAGTTACAGGGGCTCTGGGGCCAACGTCCTGACTTTC,CASSYRGSGANVLTF
TRBJ1-2,.,.,TRBV20-1,TGCAGTCCCGGACAGAACTATGGCTACACCTTC,CSPGQNYGYTF
TRBJ2-3,TRBD2,once,TRBV9,TGTGCCAGCAGCGCCTCGGGGGGATGGACAGATACGCAGTATTTT,CASSASGGWTDTQYF
TRBJ2-7,TRBD1,.,TRBV7-9,TGTGCCAGCAGCTTAGCGGGGACAGGATCCGAGCAGTACTTC,CASSLAGTGSEQYF
TRBJ2-4,.,.,TRBV7-3,TGTGCCAGCAGCTTGGGCGGACTACAAAACATTCAGTACTTC,CASSLGGLQNIQYF
TRBJ1-3,.,.,TRBV2,TGTGCCAGCAGTGAAGAGACACTCTCTGGAAACACCATATATTTT,CASSEETLSGNTIYF
TRBJ2-5,.,.,TRBV9,TGTGCCAGCAGCGTTACAGGGTGGGAGACCCAGTACTTC,CASSVTGWETQYF
TRBJ1-4,TRBD1,.,TRBV5-4,TGTGCCAGCAGCAGGACAGGGAAAACTAATGAAAAACTGTTTTTT,CASSRTGKTNEKLFF
TRBJ2-2,.,few,TRBV5-1,TGCGCCAGCAGATCCCTAACGTCCTCCCCCACCGGGGAGCTGTTTTTT,CASRSLTSSPTGELFF
TRBJ2-4,.,.,TRBV7-9,TGTGCCAGCAGCGACGGACAGCTAGCCAAAAACATTCAGTACTTC,CASSDGQLAKNIQYF